The 21 T cell receptor beta chains presented below share a single source sample, sequenced in a study of CXCR3-negative and CXCR3-positive naive CD8 T cells. Libraries were UMI-labeled 5' RACE TRB cDNA. For each CDR3 protein, TCRdb gives one entry from its re-call of the 5' RACE reads, without DNA. Recorded for this sample: about 150,000 distinct CDR3 sequences. Study results and caveats: CXCR3-positive naive cells had more hydrophobic TRB CDR3s than CXCR3-negative naive cells.

The antigens for these receptors are not known. Sequencing input: naive CXCR3+ CD8+ T cells from blood. Documented subset: CD45RO-CCR7+CD27+CD95- naive CD8+ T cells expressing CXCR3 (TNR3+). Receptor source: a human donor in good health. Some clones in this sample may be carry-over from other donors' samples.

The rearrangement links TRBV5-6 to TRBJ2-6; TCRdb names TRBD1, which stays unverified in the absence of DNA. Per germline, CDR1 SGHDT and CDR2 YYEEEE. CDR3 size: 17 residues. The CDR3 loop is CASSLISGFVGANVLTF.

The chain carries TRBV6-6 and TRBJ2-3; TCRdb designates TRBD2, a call that cannot be tested without DNA. The CDR3 consists of 17 residues. CDR1 and CDR2 (germline): MNHNY, SVGAGI (reference sequence). CDR3 region: CASTTLAGGLNTDTQYF.

The chain employs TRBV6-2 or TRBV6-3 and TRBJ2-1; lacking DNA, the TRBD2 call made by TCRdb goes unchecked. CDR1 is MNHEY, CDR2 SVGEGT, per germline. The length of the CDR3 is 14 residues. CDR3 amino acids: CASTGGLEYNEQFF.

V gene TRBV12-3 or TRBV12-4 combines with J gene TRBJ2-1; lacking DNA, the TRBD2 call made by TCRdb goes unchecked. The CDR3 contains 13 residues. This CDR3 reads CASSSPRVNEQFF.

J is TRBJ2-1 and V is TRBV29-1; the TRBD1 assignment by TCRdb is unverifiable without DNA. Germline V CDR1 and CDR2: SQVTM, ANQGSEA. The length of the CDR3 is 13 residues. The CDR3: CSFGTGGYNEQFF.

This chain links TRBV6-2 or TRBV6-3 with TRBJ2-3; TCRdb outputs TRBD1, but without DNA this stays unchecked. CDR1 MNHEY and CDR2 SVGEGT come from the germline V gene. The CDR3 has 15 residues. CDR3: CASSYSGGAADTQYF.

This rearrangement joins TRBV7-9 to TRBJ1-1. Looked up from germline, CDR1 is SEHNR and CDR2 is FQNEAQ (reference sequence). This CDR3 spans 13 amino acids. CDR3 region: CASSLEDWIEAFF.

V is TRBV29-1 and J is TRBJ1-3; TCRdb's D call of TRBD1 is untestable without DNA. The CDR3 spans 14 residues. Looked up from germline, CDR1 is SQVTM and CDR2 is ANQGSEA. CDR3 residues: CSVGGDSIGNTIYF.

The rearrangement joins TRBV4-3 to TRBJ2-1; TCRdb designates TRBD2, a call that cannot be tested without DNA. Germline lookup yields CDR1 LGHNA and CDR2 YSLEER. This CDR3 has 13 residues. The CDR3 is CASSQGRMNEQFF.

This chain connects TRBV12-3 or TRBV12-4 to TRBJ2-3; TCRdb proposes TRBD1, but this gene call is untestable without DNA. This CDR3 has 15 amino acids. The CDR3 loop is CASDLSGSRTDTQYF.

The chain is built from TRBV7-8 and TRBJ1-4; TCRdb indicates TRBD1, and absent DNA this call remains unverified. Germline assignment: CDR1 SGHVS and CDR2 FQNEAQ. This CDR3 spans 14 amino acids. The CDR3 sequence is CASSDFGDPEELFF.

The rearrangement joins TRBV6-6 to TRBJ2-7; without DNA, the TCRdb call of TRBD1 cannot be checked. CDR1 MNHNY and CDR2 SVGAGI come from the germline V gene (reference sequence). The CDR3 extends over 14 amino acids. The CDR3 spells CASSYSGASYEQYF.

V gene TRBV11-2 combines with J gene TRBJ1-1. CDR1 is SGHAT, CDR2 FQNNGV, per germline. This CDR3 is built from 13 residues. The CDR3: CASSLDENTEAFF.

This CDR3 is CASSFGLAGTTSYEQYF. J is TRBJ2-7 and V is TRBV11-2; the D call from TCRdb, TRBD2, cannot be confirmed without DNA. The CDR3 has 17 residues. Germline CDR1 is SGHAT and CDR2 is FQNNGV.

The chain is built from TRBV4-2 and TRBJ2-7; TCRdb selects TRBD1, and the lack of DNA leaves this call unchecked. The CDR3 runs 14 residues. Germline values: CDR1 LGHNA, CDR2 YNFKEQ. CDR3 protein: CASSQPGQAYEQYF.

This chain uses TRBV9 with TRBJ2-7; no DNA is available, so the TRBD2 call from TCRdb remains unchecked. Germline CDR1 is SGDLS and CDR2 is YYNGEE. The CDR3 extends over 14 amino acids. The CDR3: CASSAGTSVYEQYF.

J is TRBJ2-5 and V is TRBV7-2; checking the TCRdb D call of TRBD2 is not possible without DNA. The length of the CDR3 is 19 residues. Germline-derived CDR1 and CDR2 are SGHTA and FQGNSA. CDR3: CASSLPYVTSSGGQETQYF.

This chain joins TRBV12-3 or TRBV12-4 and TRBJ2-2; with no DNA, the TCRdb D assignment of TRBD2 cannot be verified. The CDR3 loop spans 18 amino acids. The CDR3 sequence is CASSFKGLAGFRTGELFF.

The V gene is TRBV29-1, the J gene TRBJ2-7; checking the TCRdb D call of TRBD1 is not possible without DNA. CDR1 SQVTM and CDR2 ANQGSEA come from the germline V gene. This CDR3 contains 14 residues. CDR3 sequence: CSVEGGARGNEQYF.

The rearrangement links TRBV5-5 to TRBJ1-2; TCRdb's D call, TRBD1, is unchecked because there is no DNA. Germline assignment: CDR1 SGHKS and CDR2 YYEKEE (reference sequence). This CDR3 is 15 amino acids long. The CDR3 loop is CASSLFWGNGYGYTF.

This chain joins TRBV29-1 and TRBJ2-2; TCRdb's assignment of TRBD2 cannot be checked, as there is no DNA. Germline values: CDR1 SQVTM, CDR2 ANQGSEA. The CDR3 has 15 residues. This CDR3 is CSVGLAGGYTGELFF.